This record concerns one TCR beta chain sequence. The data derive from a study of T cell responses to AZD1222 COVID-19 vaccine. From germline, CDR1 is SEHNR and CDR2 FQNEAQ (reference sequence). V lost 5 bases, J lost 2 bases, and 13 bases lay in between. The CDR3 length is 14 residues. The table came from immunoSEQ multiplex PCR; TCRdb's copy has only in-frame clones and leaves some out. The repertoire consists of 100,000 or so clones, with 88% occurring once and the leading ten covering about 1.8%. This sequence originates from an adult in good health. The source was peripheral blood, collected on day 0 of AZD1222 vaccination. The chain employs TRBV7-9 and TRBJ2-7; the D gene is possibly TRBD2 (5 bases). CDR3 protein: CASSRGSWPYEQYF. CDR3 DNA sequence: TGTGCCAGCAGCCGGGGAAGCTGGCCCTACGAGCAGTACTTC. The full variable domain, its missing parts supplied by reference TRBV7-9 and TRBJ2-7, is DTGVSQNPRHKITKRGQNVTFRCDPISEHNRLYWYRQTLGQGPEFLTYFQNEAQLEKSRLLSDRFSAERPKGSFSTLEIQRTEQGDSAMYLCASSRGSWPYEQYFGPGTRLTVT.